The 21 T cell receptor beta chains below were found in one sample sequenced in a study of CD4 T cells in relation to SARS-CoV-2 and coronaviruses. Some clones are missing from TCRdb's copy, which holds only in-frame ones; the method was immunoSEQ multiplex PCR. The sample yields tens of thousands of clones, about 73% seen once. The unexposed donors gave CD4+ T cells in about 2010-2019, prior to COVID-19. Isolation of CD4+ T cells took place after nine to ten days in culture. These receptors lack a known antigen. The sequenced sample was CD4+ T cells from PBMCs, cultured in vitro. The receptors were gathered from a human donor in good health.

The V and J genes are TRBV4-1 and TRBJ1-6, with D unresolved. Germline V gene lookup returns CDR1 MGHRA and CDR2 YSYEKL. This CDR3 has 15 amino acids. The ends were cut back, 0 bases at V and 8 bases at J, with 11 bases in the middle. For the CDR3, the DNA is TGCGCCAGCAGCCAAGATCCCGGCCGGGATTCACCCCTCCACTTT. It yields the protein CASSQDPGRDSPLHF.

This clone was detected once. The genes are TRBV11-2 and TRBJ2-1, with TRBD1 matching 10 bases. With V trimmed by 5 bases and J by 9 bases, 7 bases remained unmatched. This CDR3 is built from 14 residues. CDR1 is SGHAT, CDR2 FQNNGV, per germline. In nucleotides, the CDR3 is TGTGCCAGCAGCGAATGGACAGGGGGGGGTGAGCAGTTCTTC. This gives the protein CASSEWTGGGEQFF.

The genes are TRBV6-6 and TRBJ2-3; 12 bases are a match to TRBD2. The germline V gene has CDR1 MNHNY and CDR2 SVGAGI (reference sequence). V shed 6 bases, J shed 5 bases, and the junction held 6 bases outside the gene matches. The CDR3 covers 15 residues. This CDR3 is CASRTPGLAGDTQYF. The CDR3 region has the DNA TGTGCCAGCAGAACCCCGGGACTAGCGGGAGATACGCAGTATTTT.

This chain uses TRBV28 with TRBJ2-5, with 9 bases matching TRBD1. CDR1 and CDR2 (germline): MDHEN, SYDVKM. The CDR3 covers 16 residues. With V trimmed by 6 bases and J by 4 bases, 12 bases remained unmatched. The CDR3, as DNA: TGTGCCAGCAGGGGGACCGGGACAGGGTGGGGAGAGACCCAGTACTTC. Translating gives CASRGTGTGWGETQYF.

This clone came up once. The chain employs TRBV9 and TRBJ1-2, with D perhaps TRBD1 (5 bases). This CDR3 region has 13 residues. V gave up 0 bases and J gave up 6 bases, with 9 bases separating them. In germline, CDR1 is SGDLS, CDR2 YYNGEE. For the CDR3, the DNA is TGTGCCAGCAGCGTAGGGCAGGGCGATGGCTACACCTTC. Its protein product is CASSVGQGDGYTF.

This clone was recorded once. V is TRBV12-3 or TRBV12-4 and J is TRBJ1-2; TRBD1 might be the D (5 bases). The CDR3 length is 13 residues. V was clipped by 5 bases and J by 2 bases, with 9 bases between them. CDR3: CASSAYRNYGYTF. CDR3 DNA sequence: TGTGCCAGCAGTGCTTACAGGAACTATGGCTACACCTTC.

The rearrangement joins TRBV7-2 to TRBJ2-2, with a possible D match to TRBD1 (5 bases). Germline V gives CDR1 SGHTA, CDR2 FQGNSA. The CDR3 contains 14 residues. Trimming took off 6 bases at V and 4 bases at J, with 12 bases between the two ends. CDR3 nucleotide sequence: TGTGCCAGCAGTTCACAGGCGAGCACCGGGGAGCTGTTTTTT. This gives the protein CASSSQASTGELFF.

The V gene is TRBV4-1, the J gene TRBJ1-6; no definite D call. The CDR3 sequence is 12 residues long. V was cut by 1 base and J by 10 bases, with 5 bases left in between. Germline V gene data show CDR1 as MGHRA and CDR2 as YSYEKL. CDR3 loop: CASSQGGSPLHF. CDR3 sequence (DNA): TGCGCCAGCAGCCAAGGTGGCTCACCCCTCCACTTT.

The rearrangement links TRBV5-1 to TRBJ1-5; D is unclear. The CDR3 covers 12 residues. Trimming took off 0 bases at V and 7 bases at J, with 5 bases between the two ends. Per germline, CDR1 SGHRS and CDR2 YFSETQ. CDR3 protein: CASSLEGQPQHF. Here the CDR3 DNA reads TGCGCCAGCAGCTTGGAGGGCCAGCCCCAGCATTTT.

V usage is TRBV9 and J usage is TRBJ1-6; possible D gene TRBD1, 6 bases. The CDR3 extends over 17 amino acids. Germline CDR1 reads SGDLS; CDR2 reads YYNGEE. The V end was cut by 2 bases, the J end by 3 bases, with 15 bases between. CDR3 in DNA: TGTGCCAGCAGCGTCGAGGAGGGGGGAAACTATAATTCACCCCTCCACTTT. Its translation: CASSVEEGGNYNSPLHF.

V gene TRBV4-1 combines with J gene TRBJ2-5; D tentatively reads TRBD1 or TRBD2 (5 bases each). V lost 1 base to trimming and J lost 5 bases, with 17 bases between them. The length of the CDR3 is 16 residues. CDR1 and CDR2 (germline): MGHRA, YSYEKL. CDR3 nucleotides: TGCGCCAGCAGCCAAGGCCATAGTGGTTGGGGGGAGACCCAGTACTTC. This sequence encodes CASSQGHSGWGETQYF.

The chain joins TRBV19 to TRBJ1-2; D is undetermined. CDR1 LNHDA and CDR2 SQIVND come from the germline V gene (reference sequence). Trimming cost V 1 base and J 2 bases, with 11 bases left between them. The CDR3 has 15 amino acids. CDR3 protein: CASSIGRGGNYGYTF. Here the CDR3 DNA reads TGTGCCAGTAGTATAGGGCGAGGAGGGAACTATGGCTACACCTTC. Full variable domain (rest looked up from reference TRBV19 and TRBJ1-2): DGGITQSPKYLFRKEGQNVTLSCEQNLNHDAMYWYRQDPGQGLRLIYYSQIVNDFQKGDIAEGYSVSREKKESFPLTVTSAQKNPTAFYLCASSIGRGGNYGYTFGSGTRLTVV.

The V gene is TRBV5-6, the J gene TRBJ2-1; 7 bases are shared with TRBD2. Trimming removed 6 bases from V and 3 bases from J; junction bases left unmatched: 12. Germline assignment: CDR1 SGHDT and CDR2 YYEEEE. This CDR3 region has 16 residues. The CDR3 nucleotides are TGTGCCAGCAACGGGAACCGACTAGCCTTCTACAATGAGCAGTTCTTC. Translated: CASNGNRLAFYNEQFF.

The V and J genes are TRBV7-8 and TRBJ1-3; 9 positions match TRBD1. V was pared by 4 bases and J by 0 bases, with 10 bases of the junction left unmatched. CDR1 and CDR2 from the germline V gene are SGHVS and FQNEAQ. The CDR3 loop spans 18 amino acids. CDR3 amino acids: CASSSWDREGFSGNTIYF. The CDR3 DNA follows: TGTGCCAGCAGCTCATGGGACAGGGAGGGCTTCTCTGGAAACACCATATATTTT.

V gene TRBV18 combines with J gene TRBJ1-3, with no clear D. Germline V CDR1 and CDR2: KGHSH, LQKENI. This CDR3 spans 15 amino acids. Trimming pared 3 bases from V and 0 bases from J, leaving 9 bases between. CDR3 coding DNA: TGTGCCAGCTCACCTACAGCGAGCTCTGGAAACACCATATATTTT. As protein: CASSPTASSGNTIYF. The whole variable domain, remainder taken from reference TRBV18 and TRBJ1-3, is NAGVMQNPRHLVRRRGQEARLRCSPMKGHSHVYWYRQLPEEGLKFMVYLQKENIIDESGMPKERFSAEFPKEGPSILRIQQVVRGDSAAYFCASSPTASSGNTIYFGEGSWLTVV.

This clone has only a few counts. The V call is TRBV2, the J call TRBJ1-1, with TRBD1 matching over 10 bases. Germline V CDR1 and CDR2: SNHLY, FYNNEI. This CDR3 is built from 15 residues. V shed 7 bases and J 4 bases; nucleotides not matched to a gene: 9. The CDR3 nucleotides read TGTGCCAGCACCGGGACAGGGGTGGTGAGCACTGAAGCTTTCTTT. Amino acids: CASTGTGVVSTEAFF.

The chain joins TRBV10-3 to TRBJ1-1; no firm D call. The germline gives CDR1 ENHRY, CDR2 SYGVKD. With 8 bases removed from V and 3 bases from J, the gap between germline ends came to 16 bases. This CDR3 spans 14 amino acids. The CDR3 protein is CAIRETGVYTEAFF. In nucleotides, the CDR3 is TGTGCCATCCGCGAAACGGGAGTGTACACTGAAGCTTTCTTT.

The table lists this clone with a count of one. The chain combines TRBV29-1 with TRBJ1-1; D possibly corresponds to TRBD1 (6 bases). The CDR3 has 13 amino acids. The V end lost 6 bases, the J end lost 4 bases, and 15 bases lay between the germline ends. The germline V gene has CDR1 SQVTM and CDR2 ANQGSEA. In DNA form, the CDR3 reads TGCAGCGTCAAGGGGGGGGGCTCCACTGAAGCTTTCTTT. Its protein is CSVKGGGSTEAFF.

The V gene is TRBV19, the J gene TRBJ1-1, with a weak D call TRBD1 (5 bases). Deletions cut 5 bases from V and 0 bases from J, with 10 bases between. The V gene's germline CDR1 is LNHDA and CDR2 SQIVND (reference sequence). CDR3 size: 14 residues. The DNA of the CDR3 is TGTGCCAGTAGTGGTGGGGCGGTGAACACTGAAGCTTTCTTT. Translation gives CASSGGAVNTEAFF. The full variable domain, in which reference TRBV19 and TRBJ1-1 provide the parts outside the CDR3, is DGGITQSPKYLFRKEGQNVTLSCEQNLNHDAMYWYRQDPGQGLRLIYYSQIVNDFQKGDIAEGYSVSREKKESFPLTVTSAQKNPTAFYLCASSGGAVNTEAFFGQGTRLTVV.

The CDR3, as DNA: TGTGCCAGCAGCTTAGGTTTTCAGGGGGGGACTTATACTGAAGCTTTCTTT. Translated, it gives CASSLGFQGGTYTEAFF. V gene TRBV7-2 combines with J gene TRBJ1-1; 7 nucleotides match TRBD1. The V and J ends lost 1 base and 5 bases, in that order; junction bases with no gene match: 13. The germline V gene encodes CDR1 SGHTA and CDR2 FQGNSA. The CDR3 runs to 17 residues. Full variable domain (outside the CDR3, taken from reference TRBV7-2 and TRBJ1-1): GAGVSQSPSNKVTEKGKDVELRCDPISGHTALYWYRQSLGQGLEFLIYFQGNSAPDKSGLPSDRFSAERTGGSVSTLTIQRTQQEDSAVYLCASSLGFQGGTYTEAFFGQGTRLTVV.

The sample holds one count of this clone. The chain combines TRBV5-1 with TRBJ1-2; D is unclear. The germline V gene has CDR1 SGHRS and CDR2 YFSETQ. The CDR3 is 13 amino acids. Trimming took off 0 bases at V and 4 bases at J, with 7 bases between the two ends. DNA for the CDR3: TGCGCCAGCAGCTTGGTGGCGAGCTATGGCTACACCTTC. This gives the protein CASSLVASYGYTF.